This T cell receptor beta chain was identified during a study of identical twins. Whole-study findings and limits: Invariant cells of the MAIT and iNKT types might have partly distorted the zero-insertion analyses. Conclusions were drawn cross-sectionally by statistical analysis, without following the same donors.

Each donor was a healthy Caucasian. This clonotype was found many times. The antigen is unknown. TCRdb ran MiXCR on the 5' RACE reads and lists one entry per CDR3 protein. The sample yields around 250,000 distinct CDR3 sequences, roughly 13% seen once. Trimming stripped 5 bases from V and 4 bases from J, with 9 bases between. The CDR3 sequence is 13 residues long. Another study also made use of these data, one on yellow fever vaccine responses in identical twins. That publication notes: Twins reportedly appeared to share part of their vaccine T cell response while keeping part individual.

This clonotype was sampled from a young woman in good health. The sequenced sample was memory (CD45RO+) T cells sorted from blood. V gene TRBV12-3 or TRBV12-4 combines with J gene TRBJ1-3; D ambiguous. DNA of the CDR3: TGTGCCAGCAGTCTCGGAGTGGGAAACACCATATATTTT. As protein: CASSLGVGNTIYF.